The source of this TCR beta chain is a study of Ad26.COV2.S vaccination and SARS-CoV-2 variants. General observations from the study: It was vaccine recipients, not placebo recipients, who had the higher spike-specific TCR breadth.

The CDR3 is 15 residues long. Between the trimmed V and J ends, which lost 0 bases and 2 bases, there was a span of 8 bases. CDR1 and CDR2 (germline): SGHTA, FQGNSA. With respect to this clone: What it binds is not known.

The method was immunoSEQ multiplex PCR; TCRdb's version includes in-frame clones alone and lacks a portion of them. The sample comprises 200,000 to 250,000 clones, 88% of which are singletons, and around 10% rests with the top ten. Stated treatment: around 19 received Ad26.COV2.S at low or high dose, single or two shots; about five received placebo; per-sample allocation not given. Samples came from day 63 after the first vaccine or placebo injection. It was an adult aged 18-55 years in Boston who was the donor. The chain couples TRBV7-2 to TRBJ2-1; D possibly corresponds to TRBD1 (5 bases). The sequencing here drew on peripheral blood, taken in a trial of Ad26.COV2.S vaccine versus placebo. The clonotype comes from a person between 18 and 65 years old who received the Ad26.COV2.S COVID-19 vaccine or a placebo. The CDR3 here is CASSLAQGTYNEQFF. DNA for the CDR3: TGTGCCAGCAGCTTAGCCCAGGGAACCTACAATGAGCAGTTCTTC.